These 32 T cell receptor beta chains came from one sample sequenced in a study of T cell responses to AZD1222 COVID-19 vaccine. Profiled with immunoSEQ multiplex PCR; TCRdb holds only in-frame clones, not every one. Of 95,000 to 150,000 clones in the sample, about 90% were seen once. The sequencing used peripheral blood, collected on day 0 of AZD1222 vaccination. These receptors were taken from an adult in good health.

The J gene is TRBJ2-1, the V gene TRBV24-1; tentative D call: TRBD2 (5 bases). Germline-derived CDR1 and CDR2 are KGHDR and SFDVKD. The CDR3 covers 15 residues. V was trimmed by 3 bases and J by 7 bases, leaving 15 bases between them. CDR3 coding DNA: TGTGCCACCAGTGATATCAGGACTGGAATAAATGAGCAGTTCTTC. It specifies CATSDIRTGINEQFF.

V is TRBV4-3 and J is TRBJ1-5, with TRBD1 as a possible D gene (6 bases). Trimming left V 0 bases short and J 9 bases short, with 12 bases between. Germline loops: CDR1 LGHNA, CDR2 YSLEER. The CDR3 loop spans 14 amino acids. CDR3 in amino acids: CASSQEAGVRPQHF. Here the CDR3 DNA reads TGCGCCAGCAGCCAAGAGGCAGGGGTACGGCCCCAGCATTTT.

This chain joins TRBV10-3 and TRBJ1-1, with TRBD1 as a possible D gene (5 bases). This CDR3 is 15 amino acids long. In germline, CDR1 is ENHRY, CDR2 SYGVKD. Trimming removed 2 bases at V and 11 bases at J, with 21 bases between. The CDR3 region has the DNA TGTGCCATCAGTGAGAGGGGTCTTGGGGATCTAACGGCTTTCTTT. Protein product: CAISERGLGDLTAFF.

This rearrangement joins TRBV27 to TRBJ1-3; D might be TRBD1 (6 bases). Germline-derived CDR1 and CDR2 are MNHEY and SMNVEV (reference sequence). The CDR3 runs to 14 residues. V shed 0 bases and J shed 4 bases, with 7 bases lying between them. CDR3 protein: CASSLSTGGNTIYF. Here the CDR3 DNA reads TGTGCCAGCAGTTTATCCACAGGGGGAAACACCATATATTTT.

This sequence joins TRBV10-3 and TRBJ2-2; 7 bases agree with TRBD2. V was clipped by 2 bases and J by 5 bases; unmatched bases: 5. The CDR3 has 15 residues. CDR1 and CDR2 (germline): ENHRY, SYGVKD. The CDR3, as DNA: TGTGCCATCAGTGAGCGTTCGGGGGGTACCGGGGAGCTGTTTTTT. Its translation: CAISERSGGTGELFF.

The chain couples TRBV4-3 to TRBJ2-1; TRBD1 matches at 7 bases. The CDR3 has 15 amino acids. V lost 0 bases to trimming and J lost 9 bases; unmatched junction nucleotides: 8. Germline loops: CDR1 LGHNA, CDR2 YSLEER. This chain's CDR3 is CASSQDRQGWGEQFF. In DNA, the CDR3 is TGCGCCAGCAGCCAAGATCGACAGGGTTGGGGTGAGCAGTTCTTC.

Here the CDR3 DNA reads TGTGCCAGCCGAGGCCTAGCGGGACTCTCCTACGAGCAGTACTTC. It translates to CASRGLAGLSYEQYF. This rearrangement joins TRBV28 to TRBJ2-7; 9 bases are shared with TRBD2. Germline CDR1 MDHEN, CDR2 SYDVKM. V was clipped by 8 bases and J by 0 bases; unmatched bases: 8. The CDR3 is 15 residues long.

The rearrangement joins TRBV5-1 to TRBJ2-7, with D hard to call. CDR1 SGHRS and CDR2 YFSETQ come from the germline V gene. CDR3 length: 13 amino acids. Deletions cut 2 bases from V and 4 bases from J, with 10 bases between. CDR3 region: CASSLSQEYEQYF. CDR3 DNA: TGCGCCAGCAGCTTATCTCAGGAATACGAGCAGTACTTC. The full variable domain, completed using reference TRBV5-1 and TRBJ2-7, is KAGVTQTPRYLIKTRGQQVTLSCSPISGHRSVSWYQQTPGQGLQFLFEYFSETQRNKGNFPGRFSGRQFSNSRSEMNVSTLELGDSALYLCASSLSQEYEQYFGPGTRLTVT.

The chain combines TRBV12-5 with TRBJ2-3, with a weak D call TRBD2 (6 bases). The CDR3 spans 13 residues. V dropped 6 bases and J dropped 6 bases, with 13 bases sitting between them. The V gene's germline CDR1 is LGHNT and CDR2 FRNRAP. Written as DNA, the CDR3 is TGTGCTAGTGGCCCCCGTGGAGGGGATACGCAGTATTTT. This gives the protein CASGPRGGDTQYF.

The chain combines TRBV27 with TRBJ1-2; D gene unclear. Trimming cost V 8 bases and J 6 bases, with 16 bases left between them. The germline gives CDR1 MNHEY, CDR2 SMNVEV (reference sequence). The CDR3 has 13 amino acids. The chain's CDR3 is CASAVTRDNGYTF. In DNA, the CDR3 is TGTGCCAGCGCGGTGACAAGAGATAATGGCTACACCTTC.

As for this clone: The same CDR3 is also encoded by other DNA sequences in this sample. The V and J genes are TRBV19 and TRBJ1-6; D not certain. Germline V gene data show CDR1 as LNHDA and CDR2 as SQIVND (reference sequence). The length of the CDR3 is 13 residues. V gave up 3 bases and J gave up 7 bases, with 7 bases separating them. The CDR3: CASSIGGNSPLHF. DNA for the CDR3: TGTGCCAGTAGTATTGGCGGAAATTCACCCCTCCACTTT.

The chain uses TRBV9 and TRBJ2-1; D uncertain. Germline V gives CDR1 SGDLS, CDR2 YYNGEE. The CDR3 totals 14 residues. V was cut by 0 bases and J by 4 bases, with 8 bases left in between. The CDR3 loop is CASSVAPDYNEQFF. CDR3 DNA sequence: TGTGCCAGCAGCGTAGCCCCGGATTACAATGAGCAGTTCTTC.

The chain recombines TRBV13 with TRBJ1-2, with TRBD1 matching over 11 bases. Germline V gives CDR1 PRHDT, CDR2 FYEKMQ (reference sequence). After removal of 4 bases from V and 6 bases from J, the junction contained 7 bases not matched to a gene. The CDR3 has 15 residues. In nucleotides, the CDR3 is TGTGCCAGCAGCTCAACCGGGACAGGGGGGCATGGCTACACCTTC. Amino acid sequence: CASSSTGTGGHGYTF.

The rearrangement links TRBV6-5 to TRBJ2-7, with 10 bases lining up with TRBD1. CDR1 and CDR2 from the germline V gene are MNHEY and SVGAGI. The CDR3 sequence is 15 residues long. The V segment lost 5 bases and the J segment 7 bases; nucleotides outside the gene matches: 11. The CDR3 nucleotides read TGTGCCAGCAGTATCGAGACAGGGGGCTCGAGAGAGCAGTACTTC. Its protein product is CASSIETGGSREQYF.

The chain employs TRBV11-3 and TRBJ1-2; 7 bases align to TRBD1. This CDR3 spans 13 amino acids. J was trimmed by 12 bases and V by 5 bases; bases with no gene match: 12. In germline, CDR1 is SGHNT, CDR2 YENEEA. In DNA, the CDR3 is TGTGCCAGCAGCCTCTCCGGGACAGTTGAAAACACCTTC. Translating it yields CASSLSGTVENTF.

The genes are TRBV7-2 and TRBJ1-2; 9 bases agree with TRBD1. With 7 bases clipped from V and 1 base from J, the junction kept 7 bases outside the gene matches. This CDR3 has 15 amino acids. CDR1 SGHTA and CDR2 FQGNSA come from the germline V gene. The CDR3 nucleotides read TGTGCCAGCACCGTGGGGACAGGGAATAACTATGGCTACACCTTC. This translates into CASTVGTGNNYGYTF. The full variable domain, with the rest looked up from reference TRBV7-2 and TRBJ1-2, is GAGVSQSPSNKVTEKGKDVELRCDPISGHTALYWYRQSLGQGLEFLIYFQGNSAPDKSGLPSDRFSAERTGGSVSTLTIQRTQQEDSAVYLCASTVGTGNNYGYTFGSGTRLTVV.

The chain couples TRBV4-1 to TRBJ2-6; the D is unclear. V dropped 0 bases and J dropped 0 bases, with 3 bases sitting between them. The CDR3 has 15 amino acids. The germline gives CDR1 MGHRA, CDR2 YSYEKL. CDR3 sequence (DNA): TGCGCCAGCAGCCAAGACAGCTCTGGGGCCAACGTCCTGACTTTC. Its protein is CASSQDSSGANVLTF.

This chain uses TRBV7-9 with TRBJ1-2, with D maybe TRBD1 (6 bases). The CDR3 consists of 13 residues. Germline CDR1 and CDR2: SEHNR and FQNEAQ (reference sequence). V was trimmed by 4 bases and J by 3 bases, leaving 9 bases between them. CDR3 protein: CASSSRGDYGYTF. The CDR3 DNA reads TGTGCCAGCAGCTCCAGGGGAGACTATGGCTACACCTTC.

CDR3: CASGGRRGNEQFF. CDR3 DNA sequence: TGTGCCAGCGGCGGGAGGCGGGGTAATGAGCAGTTCTTC. V usage is TRBV11-1 and J usage is TRBJ2-1; TRBD2 matches 8 bases. The CDR3 has 13 residues. The germline CDR1 and CDR2 sequences are SGHAT and FQDESV (reference sequence). V gave up 8 bases and J gave up 7 bases; unmatched junction bases: 7.

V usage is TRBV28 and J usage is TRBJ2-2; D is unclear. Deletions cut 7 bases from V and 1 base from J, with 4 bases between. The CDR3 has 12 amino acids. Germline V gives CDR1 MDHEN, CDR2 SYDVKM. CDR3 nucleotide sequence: TGTGCCAGCATACAGAACACCGGGGAGCTGTTTTTT. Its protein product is CASIQNTGELFF.

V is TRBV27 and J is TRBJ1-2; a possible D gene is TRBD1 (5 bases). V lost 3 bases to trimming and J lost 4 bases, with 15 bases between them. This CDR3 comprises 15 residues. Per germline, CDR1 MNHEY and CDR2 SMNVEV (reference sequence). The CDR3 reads CASSFGGKQIYGYTF. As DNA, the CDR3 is TGTGCCAGCAGTTTTGGGGGAAAACAAATCTATGGCTACACCTTC.

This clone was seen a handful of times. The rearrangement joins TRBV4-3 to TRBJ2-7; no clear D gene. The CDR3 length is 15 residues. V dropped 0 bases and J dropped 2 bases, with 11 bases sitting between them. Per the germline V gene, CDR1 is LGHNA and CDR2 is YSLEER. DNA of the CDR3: TGCGCCAGCAGCCAAGAGGGCAGTACGGCCTACGAGCAGTACTTC. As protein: CASSQEGSTAYEQYF.

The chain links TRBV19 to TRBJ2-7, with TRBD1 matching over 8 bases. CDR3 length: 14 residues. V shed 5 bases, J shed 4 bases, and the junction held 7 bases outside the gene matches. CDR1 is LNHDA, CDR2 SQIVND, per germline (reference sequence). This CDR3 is CASSPQGARYEQYF. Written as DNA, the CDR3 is TGTGCCAGTAGTCCCCAGGGGGCGCGGTACGAGCAGTACTTC.

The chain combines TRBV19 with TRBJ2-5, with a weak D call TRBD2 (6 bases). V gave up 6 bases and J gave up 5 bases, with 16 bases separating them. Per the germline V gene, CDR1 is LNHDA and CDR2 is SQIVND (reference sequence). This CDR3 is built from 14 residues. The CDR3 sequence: CASRRNGGRETQYF. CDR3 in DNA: TGTGCCAGTAGAAGGAATGGGGGGAGGGAGACCCAGTACTTC.

Here the CDR3 DNA reads TGTGCCAGCAGTGAACAGATAAATCAGCCCCAGCATTTT. Translating it yields CASSEQINQPQHF. The gene calls are TRBV6-1 and TRBJ1-5, with no clear D. V shed 2 bases and J shed 4 bases, with 6 bases lying between them. The CDR3 sequence is 13 residues long. CDR1 is MNHNS and CDR2 is SASEGT in the germline V gene.

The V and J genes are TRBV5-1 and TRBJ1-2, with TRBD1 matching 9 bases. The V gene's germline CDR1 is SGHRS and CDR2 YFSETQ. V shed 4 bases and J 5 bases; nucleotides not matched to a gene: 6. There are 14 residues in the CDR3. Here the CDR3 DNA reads TGCGCCAGCAGCCAGGGACAGGGCGGGTATGGCTACACCTTC. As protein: CASSQGQGGYGYTF. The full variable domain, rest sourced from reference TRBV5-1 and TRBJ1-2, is KAGVTQTPRYLIKTRGQQVTLSCSPISGHRSVSWYQQTPGQGLQFLFEYFSETQRNKGNFPGRFSGRQFSNSRSEMNVSTLELGDSALYLCASSQGQGGYGYTFGSGTRLTVV.

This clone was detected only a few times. The DNA of the CDR3 is TGTGCCAGCAGCACTGTCGGGCAGGCTTATGGCTACACCTTC. This encodes CASSTVGQAYGYTF. This chain uses TRBV28 with TRBJ1-2; the D is unclear. The germline V gene encodes CDR1 MDHEN and CDR2 SYDVKM. With 6 bases removed from V and 5 bases from J, the gap between germline ends came to 16 bases. The CDR3 runs 14 residues.

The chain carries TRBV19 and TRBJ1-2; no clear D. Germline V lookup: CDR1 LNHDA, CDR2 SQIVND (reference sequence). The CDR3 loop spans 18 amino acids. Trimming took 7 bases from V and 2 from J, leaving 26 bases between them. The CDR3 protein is CASTTVTGSGGFNYGYTF. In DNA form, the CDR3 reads TGTGCCAGTACTACAGTAACGGGGAGTGGCGGTTTCAACTATGGCTACACCTTC.

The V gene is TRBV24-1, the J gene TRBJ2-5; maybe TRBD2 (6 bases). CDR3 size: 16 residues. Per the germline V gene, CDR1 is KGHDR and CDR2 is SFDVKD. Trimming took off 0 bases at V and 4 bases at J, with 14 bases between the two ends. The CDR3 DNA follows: TGTGCCACCAGTGATTTGGGAGGGAGGCAGGGAGAGACCCAGTACTTC. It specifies CATSDLGGRQGETQYF.

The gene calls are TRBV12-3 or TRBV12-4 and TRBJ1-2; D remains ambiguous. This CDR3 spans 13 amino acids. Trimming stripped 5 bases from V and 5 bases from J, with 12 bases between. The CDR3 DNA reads TGTGCCAGCAGTCTCCCAGGCGGGTATGGCTACACCTTC. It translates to CASSLPGGYGYTF.

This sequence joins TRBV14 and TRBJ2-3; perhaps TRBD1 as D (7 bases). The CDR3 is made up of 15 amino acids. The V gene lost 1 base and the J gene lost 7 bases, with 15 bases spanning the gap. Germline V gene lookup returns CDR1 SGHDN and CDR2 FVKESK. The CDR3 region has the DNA TGTGCCAGCAGCCAAGGAGGGGCAGGGGGGTATACGCAGTATTTT. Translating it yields CASSQGGAGGYTQYF.

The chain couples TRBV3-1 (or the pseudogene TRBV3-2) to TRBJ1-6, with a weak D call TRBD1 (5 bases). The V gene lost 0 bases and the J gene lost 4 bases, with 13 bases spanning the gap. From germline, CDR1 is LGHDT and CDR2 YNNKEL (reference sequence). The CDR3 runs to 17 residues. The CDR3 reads CASSQEMRGEYNSPLHF. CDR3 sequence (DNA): TGTGCCAGCAGCCAAGAAATGAGGGGCGAGTATAATTCACCCCTCCACTTT.